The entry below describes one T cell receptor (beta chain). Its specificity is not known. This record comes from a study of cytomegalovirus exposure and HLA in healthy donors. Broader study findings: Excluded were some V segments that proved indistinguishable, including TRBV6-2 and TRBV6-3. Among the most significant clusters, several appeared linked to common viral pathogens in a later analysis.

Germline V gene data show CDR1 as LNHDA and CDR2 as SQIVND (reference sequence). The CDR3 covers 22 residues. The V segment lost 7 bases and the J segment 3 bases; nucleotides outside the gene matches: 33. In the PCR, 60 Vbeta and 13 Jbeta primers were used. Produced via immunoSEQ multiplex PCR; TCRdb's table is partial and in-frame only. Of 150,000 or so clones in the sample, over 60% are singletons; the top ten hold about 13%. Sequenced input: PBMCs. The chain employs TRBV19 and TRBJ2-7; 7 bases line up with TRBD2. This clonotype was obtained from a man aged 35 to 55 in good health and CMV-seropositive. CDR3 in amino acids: CASKGSPWSIAGRATSNYEQYF. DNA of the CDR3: TGTGCCAGTAAGGGTAGCCCCTGGTCGATAGCGGGCCGGGCGACCAGCAACTACGAGCAGTACTTC.